Following are 16 T cell receptor beta chains from one sample sequenced in a study of blood T cell repertoires in COVID-19. The method was immunoSEQ multiplex PCR; TCRdb's version includes in-frame clones alone and lacks a portion of them. The table has approximately 100,000 clones, around 84% seen once. The sample consisted of peripheral blood. These TCRs come from a woman between 70 and 85 years old with active or convalescent COVID-19.

The rearrangement joins TRBV7-8 to TRBJ1-1; 7 bases are shared with TRBD1. This CDR3 has 16 residues. Germline V gives CDR1 SGHVS, CDR2 FQNEAQ. The trim removed 4 bases at V and 5 bases at J, leaving 13 bases unmatched. CDR3 bases: TGTGCCAGCAGCTCACGCGAGAGGGCAGGGGGAACTGAAGCTTTCTTT. Translation: CASSSRERAGGTEAFF.

V and J are TRBV5-6 and TRBJ2-3, with 7 bases matching TRBD1. CDR1 is SGHDT and CDR2 is YYEEEE in the germline V gene. The CDR3 contains 16 residues. The junction had 12 bases not matched to a gene; V was cut back by 4 bases and J by 4 bases. CDR3: CASSRDSPRYPDTQYF. Written as DNA, the CDR3 is TGTGCCAGCAGCCGGGACAGTCCCCGTTACCCAGATACGCAGTATTTT.

This sequence joins TRBV5-4 and TRBJ2-3; 13 bases map to TRBD2. CDR3 length equals 18 residues. V dropped 4 bases and J dropped 6; count of bases not matched to a gene: 14. Germline V gene data show CDR1 as SGHNT and CDR2 as YYREEE (reference sequence). CDR3 residues: CASSEDRTSGGSLDTQYF. CDR3 nucleotides: TGTGCCAGCAGCGAAGATCGGACTAGCGGGGGCAGCCTTGATACGCAGTATTTT. The full variable domain, rest sourced from reference TRBV5-4 and TRBJ2-3, is ETGVTQSPTHLIKTRGQQVTLRCSSQSGHNTVSWYQQALGQGPQFIFQYYREEENGRGNFPPRFSGLQFPNYSSELNVNALELDDSALYLCASSEDRTSGGSLDTQYFGPGTRLTVL.

The chain carries TRBV11-3 and TRBJ1-1; D call uncertain. V dropped 5 bases and J dropped 5 bases, with 21 bases sitting between them. The CDR3 loop spans 16 amino acids. Germline CDR1 reads SGHNT; CDR2 reads YENEEA. CDR3 sequence: CASSPGRYTPGTEAFF. The CDR3 region has the DNA TGTGCCAGCAGCCCCGGGCGTTACACCCCGGGAACTGAAGCTTTCTTT.

In nucleotides, the CDR3 is TGTGCCAGCACTAACAGGGGATGGAGGGAGCAGTACTTC. It yields the protein CASTNRGWREQYF. The chain links TRBV6-5 to TRBJ2-7; 7 bases are shared with TRBD1. Trimming cost V 7 bases and J 7 bases; bases outside gene matches: 10. Germline V gene lookup returns CDR1 MNHEY and CDR2 SVGAGI. This CDR3 is built from 13 residues.

The gene calls are TRBV7-8 and TRBJ2-2; 10 bases line up with TRBD1. The CDR3 consists of 18 residues. Germline values: CDR1 SGHVS, CDR2 FQNEAQ. V was pared by 5 bases and J by 0 bases, with 9 bases of the junction left unmatched. CDR3 bases: TGTGCCAGCAGCGTCCGGGACAGGGGACCCGCGAACACCGGGGAGCTGTTTTTT. Encoded protein: CASSVRDRGPANTGELFF. Combining the CDR3 with reference TRBV7-8 and TRBJ2-2 gives the whole variable domain GAGVSQSPRYKVAKRGQDVALRCDPISGHVSLFWYQQALGQGPEFLTYFQNEAQLDKSGLPSDRFFAERPEGSVSTLKIQRTQQEDSAVYLCASSVRDRGPANTGELFFGEGSRLTVL.

J is TRBJ2-7 and V is TRBV5-6; perhaps TRBD2 as D (5 bases). This CDR3 spans 13 amino acids. V gave up 1 base and J gave up 3 bases, with 8 bases separating them. Germline-derived CDR1 and CDR2 are SGHDT and YYEEEE. The CDR3 DNA is TGTGCCAGCAGCTTGCGGGGTCACTACGAGCAGTACTTC. It is translated as CASSLRGHYEQYF.

The rearrangement uses TRBV30 and TRBJ2-1; 14 positions match TRBD2. Germline V CDR1 and CDR2: GTSNPN, SVGIG (reference sequence). V was pared by 2 bases and J by 8 bases, with 5 bases of the junction left unmatched. The CDR3 is 15 residues long. In DNA, the CDR3 is TGTGCCTGGAGTCCCGGGACTAGCGGGAGTGATGAGCAGTTCTTC. Translated, it gives CAWSPGTSGSDEQFF.

A single count supports this clone. The genes are TRBV9 and TRBJ2-1; 9 nucleotides line up with TRBD2. Germline assignment: CDR1 SGDLS and CDR2 YYNGEE. The junction had 2 bases not matched to a gene; V was cut back by 4 bases and J by 3 bases. CDR3 size: 14 residues. The CDR3 coding sequence is TGTGCCAGCAGCCCGACTAGCGGCTACAATGAGCAGTTCTTC. Translation gives CASSPTSGYNEQFF.

This chain uses TRBV19 with TRBJ1-1; 12 bases match TRBD1. V lost 3 bases to trimming and J lost 1 base; unmatched junction nucleotides: 6. Germline CDR1 is LNHDA and CDR2 is SQIVND (reference sequence). The CDR3 runs to 17 residues. The DNA of the CDR3 is TGTGCCAGTAGTATGGGGACAGGGGGCGTCTCGAACACTGAAGCTTTCTTT. As protein: CASSMGTGGVSNTEAFF.

As to this clone: At the DNA level, this CDR3 is encoded by other sequences in the same sample as well. The chain has TRBV19 and TRBJ2-3, with D tentatively TRBD1 (6 bases). V lost 4 bases to trimming and J lost 3 bases, with 11 bases between them. The CDR3 has 14 residues. Per germline, CDR1 LNHDA and CDR2 SQIVND (reference sequence). CDR3 DNA sequence: TGTGCCAGTAGTACTAGAGGGGGTACAGATACGCAGTATTTT. Its translation: CASSTRGGTDTQYF.

The chain joins TRBV5-1 to TRBJ1-5, with TRBD1 as a possible D gene (5 bases). Germline values: CDR1 SGHRS, CDR2 YFSETQ. This CDR3 spans 14 amino acids. Trimming took 0 bases from V and 5 from J, leaving 9 bases between them. As DNA, the CDR3 is TGCGCCAGCAGCTTGGGGGCAGGGCATCAGCCCCAGCATTTT. Its protein is CASSLGAGHQPQHF.

The rearrangement uses TRBV2 and TRBJ1-4; a weak D match, TRBD1 (6 bases). The germline CDR1 and CDR2 sequences are SNHLY and FYNNEI. Trimming stripped 9 bases from V and 4 bases from J, with 12 bases between. This CDR3 has 13 amino acids. CDR3 loop: CARGTPGNEKLFF. The CDR3 bases are TGTGCCAGGGGGACACCCGGTAATGAAAAACTGTTTTTT.

The rearrangement links TRBV6-2 or TRBV6-3 to TRBJ2-2; 7 nucleotides align to TRBD1. J was trimmed by 0 bases and V by 5 bases; bases with no gene match: 6. The germline V gene has CDR1 MNHEY and CDR2 SVGEGT. The CDR3 covers 16 residues. Here the CDR3 reads CASSQGTGANTGELFF. CDR3 DNA sequence: TGTGCCAGCAGTCAAGGAACAGGGGCGAACACCGGGGAGCTGTTTTTT.

The V call is TRBV29-1, the J call TRBJ2-3; 9 positions agree with TRBD2. CDR3 size: 15 residues. Germline V gives CDR1 SQVTM, CDR2 ANQGSEA. V lost 4 bases and J lost 0; bases outside the gene matches: 5. CDR3 nucleotides: TGCAGCGTTGTTCTTAGCGGGGGCAGCACAGATACGCAGTATTTT. Its translation: CSVVLSGGSTDTQYF.

This chain connects TRBV19 to TRBJ2-7, with 7 positions matching TRBD1. The CDR3 totals 13 residues. V was pared by 5 bases and J by 3 bases, with 4 bases of the junction left unmatched. Germline V gene lookup returns CDR1 LNHDA and CDR2 SQIVND (reference sequence). The CDR3 nucleotides read TGTGCCAGTAGTCTCGGGACAGACTACGAGCAGTACTTC. Its translation is CASSLGTDYEQYF.